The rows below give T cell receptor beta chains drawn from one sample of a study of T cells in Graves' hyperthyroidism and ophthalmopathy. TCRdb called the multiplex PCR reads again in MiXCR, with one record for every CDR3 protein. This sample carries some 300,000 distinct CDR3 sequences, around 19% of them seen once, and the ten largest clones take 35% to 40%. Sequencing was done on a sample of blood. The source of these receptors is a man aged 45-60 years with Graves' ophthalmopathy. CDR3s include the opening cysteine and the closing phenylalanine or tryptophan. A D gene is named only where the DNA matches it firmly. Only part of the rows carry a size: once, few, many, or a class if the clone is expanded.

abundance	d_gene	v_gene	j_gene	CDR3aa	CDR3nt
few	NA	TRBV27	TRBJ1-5	CASSPGAQGGNQPQHF	TGTGCCAGCAGCCCTGGTGCCCAAGGAGGCAATCAGCCCCAGCATTTT
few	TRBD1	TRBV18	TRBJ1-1	CASSPGTGRVAEAFF	TGTGCCAGCTCACCCGGGACAGGGCGGGTTGCTGAAGCTTTCTTT
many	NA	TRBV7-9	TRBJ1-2	CASSLIGGNGYTF	TGTGCCAGCAGCTTAATTGGGGGAAATGGCTACACCTTC
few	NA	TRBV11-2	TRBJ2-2	CASSPRVITGTGELFF	TGTGCCAGCAGCCCCCGTGTGATCACTGGGACCGGGGAGCTGTTTTTT
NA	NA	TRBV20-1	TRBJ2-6	CSASNSKLGVGANVLTF	TGCAGTGCTAGCAACTCTAAACTTGGAGTTGGGGCCAACGTCCTGACTTTC
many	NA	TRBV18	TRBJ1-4	CASSGQGAANEKLFF	TGTGCCAGCTCAGGCCAGGGAGCCGCTAATGAAAAACTGTTTTTT
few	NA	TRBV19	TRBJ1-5	CASSRSGQADQPQHF	TGTGCCAGTAGTAGGAGCGGGCAGGCGGATCAGCCCCAGCATTTT
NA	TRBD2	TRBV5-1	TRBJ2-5	CASKLGLAVQETQYF	TGCGCCAGCAAACTAGGACTAGCGGTCCAAGAGACCCAGTACTTC
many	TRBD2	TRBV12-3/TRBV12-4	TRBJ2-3	CASSPGLAGGTTDTQYF	TGTGCCAGCAGTCCTGGACTAGCGGGAGGTACCACAGATACGCAGTATTTT
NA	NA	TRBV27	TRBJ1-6	CASSFGLNSPLHF	TGTGCCAGCAGTTTCGGTCTCAATTCACCCCTCCACTTT
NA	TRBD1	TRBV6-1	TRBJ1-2	CASRPGGSSYGYTF	TGTGCCAGCAGACCAGGGGGGTCGTCGTATGGCTACACCTTC
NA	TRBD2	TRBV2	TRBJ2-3	CTSSELAGGPQTTDTQYF	TGTACCAGCAGTGAACTAGCGGGAGGGCCTCAGACGACAGATACGCAGTATTTT
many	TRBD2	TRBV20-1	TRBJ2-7	CSARDPAGGSYEQYF	TGCAGTGCTAGAGATCCTGCGGGAGGGAGCTACGAGCAGTACTTC
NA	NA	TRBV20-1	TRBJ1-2	CTPGGDYGYTF	TGCACCCCCGGAGGGGACTATGGCTACACCTTC
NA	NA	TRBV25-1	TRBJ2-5	CASSEYRGTETQYF	TGTGCCAGCAGTGAATATAGAGGGACTGAGACCCAGTACTTC
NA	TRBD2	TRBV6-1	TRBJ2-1	CASSESLAGAYNEQFF	TGTGCCAGCAGTGAATCTCTAGCGGGCGCCTACAATGAGCAGTTCTTC
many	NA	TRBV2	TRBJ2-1	CASIREQSNEQFF	TGTGCCAGCATACGGGAGCAGAGCAATGAGCAGTTCTTC
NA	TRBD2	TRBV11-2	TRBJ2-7	CASSLDPLAGRNTGEQYF	TGTGCCAGCAGCTTAGATCCCTTAGCGGGTCGGAACACCGGGGAGCAGTACTTC
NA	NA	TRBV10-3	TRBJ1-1	CATIDDLNTEAFF	TGTGCCACCATTGATGACTTGAACACTGAAGCTTTCTTT
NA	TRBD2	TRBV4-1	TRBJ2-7	CASSRPDRGTSGSEQYF	TGCGCCAGCAGCCGACCGGACAGGGGGACTAGCGGGAGCGAGCAGTACTTC
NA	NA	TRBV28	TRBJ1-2	CASSRTAFNYGYTF	TGTGCCAGCAGCCGGACAGCTTTTAACTATGGCTACACCTTC
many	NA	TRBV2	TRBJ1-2	CASSDRAGGYTF	TGTGCCAGCAGTGACAGGGCTGGCGGCTACACCTTC
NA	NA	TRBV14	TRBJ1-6	CASSHGGSRNSPLHF	TGTGCCAGCAGCCACGGTGGCAGCAGGAATTCACCCCTCCACTTT
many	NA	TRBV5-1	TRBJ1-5	CASSLGQADQPQHF	TGCGCCAGCAGCTTGGGTCAGGCAGATCAGCCCCAGCATTTT
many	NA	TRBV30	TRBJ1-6	CACGGMNNSPLHF	TGTGCCTGTGGGGGAATGAATAATTCACCCCTCCACTTT
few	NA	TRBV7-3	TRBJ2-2	CASSLSRDNTGELFF	TGTGCCAGCAGCTTATCCAGGGATAACACCGGGGAGCTGTTTTTT
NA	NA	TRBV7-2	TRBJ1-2	CASSPPDKPRGYTF	TGTGCCAGCAGCCCCCCGGACAAACCAAGGGGCTACACCTTC
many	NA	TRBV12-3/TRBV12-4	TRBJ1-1	CASSFSPQDMNTEAFF	TGTGCCAGCAGTTTTAGTCCACAGGACATGAACACTGAAGCTTTCTTT
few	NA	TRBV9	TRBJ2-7	CASSVGLTGPSYEQYF	TGTGCCAGCAGCGTAGGTTTGACGGGACCTAGTTACGAGCAGTACTTC
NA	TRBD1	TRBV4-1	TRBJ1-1	CASSHLARDRDEAFF	TGCGCCAGCAGCCACCTCGCCCGGGACAGGGATGAAGCTTTCTTT
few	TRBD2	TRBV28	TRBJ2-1	CASSLLDLAGEKTEQFF	TGTGCCAGCAGTTTATTGGACCTAGCGGGGGAGAAGACTGAGCAGTTCTTC
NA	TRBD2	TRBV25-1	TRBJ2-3	CASSAPTAGVREDTQYF	TGTGCCAGCAGTGCTCCGACTGCGGGAGTCAGAGAAGATACGCAGTATTTT
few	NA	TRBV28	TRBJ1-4	CASSLSRGRTNEKLFF	TGTGCCAGCAGCCTGAGCCGGGGGAGAACTAATGAAAAACTGTTTTTT
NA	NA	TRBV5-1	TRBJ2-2	CASSLTLGGGLSTGELFF	TGCGCCAGCAGCTTGACCCTCGGCGGAGGATTGAGTACCGGGGAGCTGTTTTTT
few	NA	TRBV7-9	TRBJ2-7	CASSLSLMGEQYF	TGTGCCAGCAGCTTAAGCCTTATGGGCGAGCAGTACTTC
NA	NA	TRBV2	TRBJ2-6	CASSEGVLTF	TGTGCCAGCAGTGAGGGCGTCCTGACTTTC
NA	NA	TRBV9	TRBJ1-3	CASNAGTGNTIYF	TGTGCCAGCAACGCGGGAACGGGAAACACCATATATTTT
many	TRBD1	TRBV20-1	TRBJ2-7	CSAMGGGQGFDEQYF	TGCAGTGCCATGGGAGGAGGACAGGGGTTCGACGAGCAGTACTTC
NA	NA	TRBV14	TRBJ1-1	CASSSTGRRVFF	TGTGCCAGCAGCTCCACAGGGAGAAGGGTATTCTTT
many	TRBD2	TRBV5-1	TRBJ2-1	CASSAAGEGNEQFF	TGCGCCAGCAGCGCCGCGGGAGAAGGCAATGAGCAGTTCTTC
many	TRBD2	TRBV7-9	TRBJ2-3	CASSYSGVSTDTQYF	TGTGCCAGCAGCTATAGCGGGGTCAGCACAGATACGCAGTATTTT
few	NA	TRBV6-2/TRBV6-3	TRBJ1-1	CASSYRGVGNTEAFF	TGTGCCAGCAGTTATAGGGGGGTTGGGAACACTGAAGCTTTCTTT
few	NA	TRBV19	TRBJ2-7	CASSLQPAGQEYEQYF	TGTGCCAGTAGTCTCCAACCAGCGGGACAGGAGTACGAGCAGTACTTC
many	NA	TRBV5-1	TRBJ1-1	CASSYHRAEGEAFF	TGCGCCAGCAGCTACCACAGGGCGGAGGGGGAAGCTTTCTTT